The 29 T cell receptor beta chains reported below all come from one sample, sequenced in a study of radiation and T cells in renal cell carcinoma. The time point was: baseline pretreatment blood. Treatment described: 15 Gy SBRT to primary tumor, nephrectomy 4 weeks later. Measured with immunoSEQ multiplex PCR; TCRdb has only the in-frame clones, and not every one. This table has more than 95,000 clones, roughly 80% appearing once. The specimen comprised blood, sampled from a patient whose treatment included radiotherapy and nephrectomy. The receptors shown here come from a woman in her fifties or sixties with renal cell carcinoma.

The genes are TRBV2 and TRBJ1-1; TRBD1 aligns across 9 bases. CDR1 and CDR2 (germline): SNHLY, FYNNEI. The CDR3 has 13 residues. The ends lost 6 bases at V and 3 bases at J; junction bases unmatched: 2. The CDR3 DNA follows: TGTGCCAGCAGCCGACAGGGGGACACTGAAGCTTTCTTT. Translation: CASSRQGDTEAFF.

The chain combines TRBV7-6 with TRBJ2-2; 7 positions agree with TRBD2. V lost 2 bases, J lost 0 bases, and 6 bases stayed unmatched. Germline V lookup: CDR1 SGHVS, CDR2 FNYEAQ. The length of the CDR3 is 17 residues. For the CDR3, the DNA is TGTGCCAGCAGCTTACCCTTACTAGCGCCGAACACCGGGGAGCTGTTTTTT. This translates into CASSLPLLAPNTGELFF.

The rearrangement joins TRBV28 to TRBJ1-1; D is ambiguous. This CDR3 contains 16 residues. The V and J ends lost 2 bases and 1 base respectively, with 14 bases between them. Germline V CDR1 and CDR2: MDHEN, SYDVKM. The DNA of the CDR3 is TGTGCCAGCAGTTTACCCTGGCAAGGTAGGAACACTGAAGCTTTCTTT. Its translation is CASSLPWQGRNTEAFF.

This clone came up a few times. The chain carries TRBV19 and TRBJ2-1; perhaps TRBD2 as D (7 bases). Germline V lookup: CDR1 LNHDA, CDR2 SQIVND (reference sequence). Trimming took 3 bases from V and 7 from J, leaving 16 bases between them. CDR3 length: 15 amino acids. CDR3 in amino acids: CASSIRGEGYNEQFF. CDR3 nucleotide sequence: TGTGCCAGTAGTATTAGGGGGGAGGGTTATAATGAGCAGTTCTTC.

This chain connects TRBV5-6 to TRBJ2-4; no clear D. From germline, CDR1 is SGHDT and CDR2 YYEEEE. Trimming stripped 1 base from V and 0 bases from J, with 8 bases between. This CDR3 has 15 residues. The CDR3 is CASSLNRLAKNIQYF. In nucleotides, the CDR3 is TGTGCCAGCAGCTTGAATCGTTTAGCCAAAAACATTCAGTACTTC.

The chain links TRBV5-1 to TRBJ2-3, with D perhaps matching TRBD1 or TRBD2 (5 bases each). Trimming removed 7 bases from V and 4 bases from J, with 16 bases in between. Germline values: CDR1 SGHRS, CDR2 YFSETQ. The CDR3 loop spans 14 amino acids. The DNA for the CDR3 is TGCGCCAGCGGGACCCCCGGGCAGCCAGATACGCAGTATTTT. This codes for CASGTPGQPDTQYF.

The chain links TRBV11-1 to TRBJ2-5; TRBD1 aligns across 7 bases. The CDR3 loop spans 14 amino acids. Trimming cost V 5 bases and J 5 bases; bases outside gene matches: 8. The germline V gene encodes CDR1 SGHAT and CDR2 FQDESV (reference sequence). CDR3 sequence reads: CASSPDTGVETQYF. The CDR3 region has the DNA TGTGCCAGCAGCCCAGACACAGGGGTTGAGACCCAGTACTTC.

This clone has a handful of counts. The gene calls are TRBV19 and TRBJ1-4; 7 bases align to TRBD1. There are 15 residues in the CDR3. J was trimmed by 4 bases and V by 7 bases; bases with no gene match: 9. Germline loops: CDR1 LNHDA, CDR2 SQIVND (reference sequence). This CDR3 is CASTTGRSDNEKLFF. CDR3 bases: TGTGCCAGTACGACAGGGAGATCAGATAATGAAAAACTGTTTTTT.

In this sample, this clone turned up a few times. The chain employs TRBV9 and TRBJ2-1; 12 positions agree with TRBD2. The junction had 5 bases not matched to a gene; V was cut back by 4 bases and J by 0 bases. The CDR3 extends over 17 amino acids. Looked up from germline, CDR1 is SGDLS and CDR2 is YYNGEE. The CDR3 sequence is CASSSLAGGSSYNEQFF. The CDR3 DNA is TGTGCCAGCAGCTCGCTAGCGGGAGGGAGCTCCTACAATGAGCAGTTCTTC.

This chain connects TRBV19 to TRBJ1-1, with D unresolved. Germline CDR1 LNHDA, CDR2 SQIVND (reference sequence). The CDR3 spans 14 residues. Trimming took off 3 bases at V and 0 bases at J, with 8 bases between the two ends. The CDR3 sequence is CASSMLGMNTEAFF. The CDR3 bases are TGTGCCAGTAGTATGCTAGGGATGAACACTGAAGCTTTCTTT.

V usage is TRBV5-4 and J usage is TRBJ1-2; 7 nucleotides align to TRBD1. Germline V gene data show CDR1 as SGHNT and CDR2 as YYREEE (reference sequence). Unmatched junction bases numbered 14, after V lost 4 bases and J lost 8 bases. The CDR3 has 15 residues. In DNA form, the CDR3 reads TGTGCCAGCAGCCCCGGGACAGAAAATCCCCGCGGCTACACCTTC. Encoded protein: CASSPGTENPRGYTF.

V and J are TRBV4-3 and TRBJ2-4; 14 nucleotides line up with TRBD2. The CDR3 is made up of 19 amino acids. Germline CDR1 is LGHNA and CDR2 is YSLEER. The V segment lost 1 base and the J segment 0 bases; nucleotides outside the gene matches: 5. The DNA for the CDR3 is TGCGCCAGCAGCCAAGGGGGACTAGCGGGAGAAACAGCCAAAAACATTCAGTACTTC. It yields the protein CASSQGGLAGETAKNIQYF.

V and J are TRBV5-1 and TRBJ1-6, with D unresolved. There are 15 residues in the CDR3. Per the germline V gene, CDR1 is SGHRS and CDR2 is YFSETQ. V shed 1 base and J shed 6 bases, with 11 bases lying between them. The CDR3, as DNA: TGCGCCAGCAGCTTGAGCCCGTCTGGTAATTCACCCCTCCACTTT. Its protein is CASSLSPSGNSPLHF.

This clone has at least ten counts. The V and J genes are TRBV5-6 and TRBJ1-1; D uncertain. V was cut by 3 bases and J by 6 bases, with 12 bases left in between. Germline V gives CDR1 SGHDT, CDR2 YYEEEE. CDR3 length: 13 amino acids. The CDR3 region is CASSYGPGSEAFF. The CDR3 nucleotides read TGTGCCAGCAGCTATGGACCGGGATCTGAAGCTTTCTTT.

In its sample, this clone was seen a few times. The chain links TRBV11-2 to TRBJ2-2; the match to TRBD1 covers 10 bases. The germline CDR1 and CDR2 sequences are SGHAT and FQNNGV. V shed 4 bases and J 5 bases; nucleotides not matched to a gene: 4. The CDR3 runs to 15 residues. The CDR3 nucleotides read TGTGCCAGCAGCTGGGGGACAGGGGAGACCGGGGAGCTGTTTTTT. Translated: CASSWGTGETGELFF.

The chain has TRBV6-6 and TRBJ1-2; 7 positions match TRBD1. The CDR3 loop spans 15 amino acids. Germline CDR1 and CDR2: MNHNY and SVGAGI (reference sequence). J lost 1 base, V lost 4 bases, and 6 bases had no gene match. This CDR3 is CASSSDRDNNYGYTF. In nucleotides, the CDR3 is TGTGCCAGCAGTTCAGACAGGGACAATAACTATGGCTACACCTTC.

V is TRBV7-2 and J is TRBJ2-5, with 10 positions matching TRBD2. CDR1 and CDR2 from the germline V gene are SGHTA and FQGNSA. V shed 4 bases, J shed 2 bases, and the junction held 7 bases outside the gene matches. This CDR3 has 16 residues. CDR3 bases: TGTGCCAGCAGCTATGGTCTAGCGGGGGCACAAGAGACCCAGTACTTC. Protein: CASSYGLAGAQETQYF.

This rearrangement joins TRBV2 to TRBJ1-2; D call uncertain. The V end was cut by 6 bases, the J end by 7 bases, with 15 bases between. CDR1 is SNHLY and CDR2 is FYNNEI in the germline V gene. The CDR3 is 13 residues long. CDR3 amino acids: CASSQVGVGGYTF. In nucleotides, the CDR3 is TGTGCCAGCAGCCAGGTTGGAGTTGGTGGCTACACCTTC.

V and J are TRBV6-5 and TRBJ2-1; either TRBD1 or TRBD2 may supply D (6 bases each). The CDR3 runs 13 residues. V gave up 8 bases and J gave up 5 bases, with 13 bases separating them. Germline V gives CDR1 MNHEY, CDR2 SVGAGI. In nucleotides, the CDR3 is TGTGCCAGCGGGCGGGACACTCACAATGAGCAGTTCTTC. It yields the protein CASGRDTHNEQFF.

The chain carries TRBV9 and TRBJ1-4; perhaps TRBD1 as D (5 bases). Looked up from germline, CDR1 is SGDLS and CDR2 is YYNGEE. Trimming removed 0 bases from V and 1 base from J, with 10 bases in between. This CDR3 comprises 16 residues. The CDR3 is CASSVGGGETNEKLFF. The CDR3 DNA reads as TGTGCCAGCAGCGTAGGTGGGGGGGAAACTAATGAAAAACTGTTTTTT.

The chain combines TRBV19 with TRBJ1-5; D not resolved. CDR3 size: 15 residues. The V gene's germline CDR1 is LNHDA and CDR2 SQIVND (reference sequence). Trimming took 2 bases from V and 3 from J, leaving 11 bases between them. This CDR3 is CASSIMGRLNQPQHF. CDR3 DNA sequence: TGTGCCAGTAGTATAATGGGTCGGCTCAATCAGCCCCAGCATTTT. The complete variable domain, with remaining parts taken from reference TRBV19 and TRBJ1-5, reads DGGITQSPKYLFRKEGQNVTLSCEQNLNHDAMYWYRQDPGQGLRLIYYSQIVNDFQKGDIAEGYSVSREKKESFPLTVTSAQKNPTAFYLCASSIMGRLNQPQHFGDGTRLSIL.

The chain is built from TRBV7-3 and TRBJ1-5; no definite D call. In germline, CDR1 is SGHTA, CDR2 FQGTGA. With 2 bases removed from V and 3 bases from J, the gap between germline ends came to 5 bases. The CDR3 runs 13 residues. The CDR3 sequence: CASSLEVNQPQHF. The CDR3 DNA reads as TGTGCCAGCAGCTTAGAAGTCAATCAGCCCCAGCATTTT.

There are a few counts of this clone. This chain connects TRBV19 to TRBJ2-1, with 9 positions matching TRBD1. The germline V gene has CDR1 LNHDA and CDR2 SQIVND (reference sequence). J was trimmed by 8 bases and V by 3 bases; bases with no gene match: 8. This CDR3 is built from 15 residues. The CDR3 DNA sequence: TGTGCCAGTAGTATGGACAGGGGAAATTGGGATGAGCAGTTCTTC. Translation: CASSMDRGNWDEQFF.

The chain joins TRBV30 to TRBJ2-5; D unclear. V gave up 1 base and J gave up 3 bases, with 12 bases separating them. Germline lookup yields CDR1 GTSNPN and CDR2 SVGIG (reference sequence). This CDR3 is 14 amino acids long. For the CDR3, the DNA is TGTGCCTGGAGTGAACGGCCCGAGAAAGAGACCCAGTACTTC. It translates to CAWSERPEKETQYF.

The gene calls are TRBV5-1 and TRBJ2-2; D remains ambiguous. CDR3 length: 13 amino acids. Germline values: CDR1 SGHRS, CDR2 YFSETQ. Trimming removed 5 bases from V and 1 base from J, with 6 bases in between. Here the CDR3 reads CASSRQNTGELFF. The CDR3 DNA reads TGCGCCAGCAGTCGACAGAACACCGGGGAGCTGTTTTTT.

This sequence joins TRBV19 and TRBJ1-1; the D gene is possibly TRBD1 (6 bases). Trimming cost V 5 bases and J 4 bases, with 14 bases left between them. Germline-derived CDR1 and CDR2 are LNHDA and SQIVND (reference sequence). The CDR3 extends over 14 amino acids. Written as DNA, the CDR3 is TGTGCCAGTAGTGGGCCAGGGGAGGGCACTGAAGCTTTCTTT. Encoded protein: CASSGPGEGTEAFF.

V gene TRBV10-3 combines with J gene TRBJ2-3, with 9 bases identical to TRBD2. The V and J ends lost 2 bases and 4 bases, in that order; junction bases with no gene match: 10. Per the germline V gene, CDR1 is ENHRY and CDR2 is SYGVKD. This CDR3 is 17 amino acids long. The CDR3 nucleotides read TGTGCCATCAGTGAGCGGGGCGGGAGGGATCGGCCAGATACGCAGTATTTT. It is translated as CAISERGGRDRPDTQYF.

In nucleotides, the CDR3 is TGCGCCAGCAGTGAGACGGGACTTGGAGAGACCCAGTACTTC. This sequence encodes CASSETGLGETQYF. The chain couples TRBV10-1 to TRBJ2-5; the D gene is possibly TRBD2 (6 bases). Germline V lookup: CDR1 WNHNN, CDR2 SYGVQD (reference sequence). The CDR3 sequence is 14 residues long. Trimming removed 2 bases at V and 4 bases at J, with 11 bases between.

The chain carries TRBV29-1 and TRBJ1-1; D is unresolved. Deletions cut 7 bases from V and 5 bases from J, with 11 bases between. The CDR3 has 11 amino acids. In germline, CDR1 is SQVTM, CDR2 ANQGSEA. CDR3 bases: TGCAGCGGAAGTCCTCAGACTGAAGCTTTCTTT. Its protein is CSGSPQTEAFF.